Included here is one TCR beta chain sequence, with context. The clone's antigen remains unknown. Base qualities were left out, and no much larger clone turns up one base away. These data originate in a study of shared clonotypes between healthy human individuals (TCRdb year 2020). Regarding the research as a whole: The cohort comprised a couple of women and three men aged 18 to 49 years. Each donor's leukapheresis produced roughly between about 0.8 and 8.9 billion PBMCs. Blood TCR repertoires of five healthy adults were deeply sequenced to estimate repertoire size and the extent of clonotype sharing between individuals. For each donor, three plates each were used for CD4 naive and CD4 memory, two plates were used for CD8 naive, and one plate was used for CD8 memory. Libraries were prepared and TCR repertoires were sequenced by different laboratories using diverse techniques, in order to increase sequencing depth and limit assay-specific biases. Results the study describes overall, beyond this receptor: Higher generation probabilities were observed for clonotypes shared by all four sorted-subset donors than for non-shared clonotypes. Larger estimated clonotype richness was generally found for naive subsets than for memory subsets. Only blood was sampled, and tissue TCR repertoires likely differ from those in blood. Rarefaction of sorted-subset datasets indicated incomplete sequencing despite the large sequencing depth. The genetic and exposure-history diversity represented was limited by the small number of donors. Around 5.4% of naive CD4, 3.5% of naive CD8, 2.3% of memory CD4, and more than 0.35% of memory CD8 clonotypes were shared across several donors. Pairwise subsampling indicated that sequencing depth was expected to affect the degree of clonotype sharing among donors.

The donors were healthy, HIV-negative adults with no recently reported acute infections or vaccinations. Every donor was a Caucasian adult residing in Nashville, Tennessee, USA. CD4+ T cells were enriched through magnetic negative selection, after which naive cells were positively selected on CD45RA and the remaining negative fraction served as the memory subset. Blood was obtained by leukapheresis, after which PBMCs were separated by Ficoll-Histopaque density gradient centrifugation and cryopreserved in liquid nitrogen vapor phase. Purity and quantity of every magnetically sorted T cell population were checked by analytical flow cytometry. Genomic DNA was isolated from each sorted fraction and quantified by UV absorbance on a Nanodrop 2000c. V was cut back by 6 bases and J by 7 bases, leaving a gap of 18 bases between them. Its CDR3 holds 15 amino acids, cysteine through phenylalanine. Of all the DNA, just the CDR3 is kept, 45 bases in frame from base 1. CDR1 MDHEN and CDR2 SYDVKM were looked up in the germline V gene.

Using the deep immunoSEQ assay, multiplex PCR amplified TCR CDR3 regions from genomic DNA. Extracted genomic DNA from each cell subset was distributed evenly across all wells of several immunoSEQ 96-well plates, and each plate was treated as a replicate. For sorted subsets, about 200 ng genomic DNA, equal to 30,000 or so T cell genomes, was loaded into each replicate PCR. Purified libraries were quantified with a Qubit 3.0 fluorometer, sized on a Bioanalyzer 2100, and re-quantified with the KAPA Library Quantification kit. Each immunoSEQ 96-well plate was sequenced on its own single-read 150-cycle Illumina NextSeq 550 flow cell. Regarding the original processing steps: Because only junctional sequences without quality scores were contained in the immunoSEQ output, filtering matching that applied to full-length reads could not be performed. Sequences were annotated with PyIR, a Python wrapper for IgBLAST v1.9, and V/J genes and CDR3 were assigned using IMGT germline references. Reads with weak V/J assignments (E-value above 1e-6), missing CDR3, stop codons, out-of-frame junctions, or ambiguous translated residues were removed. V3J clonotypes were defined by identical inferred V gene, J gene, and CDR3 amino acid sequence. To compute the percentage overlap between repertoires, the number of shared unique clonotypes was divided by the size of the smaller repertoire. Repertoire richness was assessed with RTK rarefaction, the Chao1 estimator, and Recon v2.1 estimates of unobserved clonotypes. Generation probabilities were computed with OLGA for all TCRbeta clonotypes obtained by the gDNA method from several donors. TCRdb re-hosts the immuneACCESS table, in-frame sequences only. Its copies lack some clones; in the studies checked, an unresolved V gene accounts for under half of them, and the cause for the rest is not known. V and J calls and clone size are as listed in that table; D and trimming were resolved from the DNA. The sample contains some 2,500,000 clones, roughly 93% of them found a single time. The ten most abundant clones make up 0.36% of the sample.

The TCR sequence derives from a man aged 18 to 29 in good health. Some clones in this sample may be carry-over from other donors' samples. Material for sequencing was naive CD4+ T cells from PBMCs. This sample's cell subset or site label indicates: CD45RA+ positively selected. The chain is encoded by TRBV28 joined to TRBJ2-2; the D region may be TRBD1 or TRBD2, each matching 5 bases equally. The CDR3 protein sequence reads: CASSLGTLGSGELFF. The DNA reads as follows: TGTGCCAGCAGCTTAGGGACCCTAGGTAGCGGGGAGCTGTTTTTT.